A single sample is the source of the 14 T cell receptor beta chains below, sequenced in a study of T-cell reconstitution after alpha-beta-depleted transplantation in children. A TCRbeta library incorporating unique molecular identifiers was prepared. TCRdb re-called the PCR reads through MiXCR, storing one row per CDR3 protein. The sample has approximately 520,000 distinct CDR3 sequences, approximately 10% seen once. The sequencing here drew on PBMCs, mostly from graft donor cells, taken 180 days after TCRalphabeta/CD19-depleted stem cell transplant. The receptors shown here come from a female patient aged 2-9 years who had a stem cell transplant for aplastic anemia, so the T cells may come from the graft donor.

The rearrangement joins TRBV7-9 to TRBJ2-1, with D perhaps TRBD1 (7 bases). Trimming shortened V by 1 base and J by 0 bases, and 13 bases separated the two germline ends. Germline V gene data show CDR1 as SEHNR and CDR2 as FQNEAQ (reference sequence). CDR3 length: 17 residues. The CDR3, as DNA: TGTGCCAGCAGCTTAGGGGGCAGGGGGGCCTCCTACAATGAGCAGTTCTTC. Its translation: CASSLGGRGASYNEQFF.

The chain carries TRBV19 and TRBJ1-2; D not resolved. The germline V gene encodes CDR1 LNHDA and CDR2 SQIVND (reference sequence). The CDR3 length is 13 residues. Between the trimmed V and J ends, which lost 3 bases and 6 bases, there was a span of 11 bases. CDR3 protein: CASSIPRGNGYTF. CDR3 nucleotides: TGTGCCAGTAGTATCCCGCGCGGTAATGGCTACACCTTC.

This clonotype was seen many times. The CDR3 nucleotides read TGTGCCAGCAGTTTATCTCAACAGGGGGCTGGAGGCTACGAGCAGTACTTC. Protein sequence: CASSLSQQGAGGYEQYF. V usage is TRBV28 and J usage is TRBJ2-7; 9 nucleotides line up with TRBD1. The CDR3 runs 17 residues. V lost 1 base and J lost 3; bases outside the gene matches: 10. Germline-derived CDR1 and CDR2 are MDHEN and SYDVKM.

The sample holds a few counts of this clonotype. The rearrangement joins TRBV16 to TRBJ2-5, with unresolved D. The ends were cut back, 0 bases at V and 0 bases at J, with 5 bases in the middle. The CDR3 is 14 amino acids. The germline CDR1 and CDR2 sequences are KGHSY and FQNENV. The CDR3 sequence is CASSQSRYQETQYF. CDR3 DNA: TGTGCCAGCAGCCAATCAAGGTACCAAGAGACCCAGTACTTC.

In nucleotides, the CDR3 is TGCGCCAGCAGCGAGGCGCGTAATCTGGGGACCGGGGAGCTGTTTTTT. As protein: CASSEARNLGTGELFF. The chain employs TRBV4-3 and TRBJ2-2, with D unclear. Trimming left V 5 bases short and J 5 bases short, with 18 bases between. Germline V lookup: CDR1 LGHNA, CDR2 YSLEER. CDR3 length: 16 residues.

This clonotype was recorded at least ten times. The J gene is TRBJ2-1, the V gene TRBV15; a weak D match, TRBD2 (5 bases). V lost 5 bases to trimming and J lost 0 bases, with 8 bases between them. In germline, CDR1 is LNHNV, CDR2 YYDKDF (reference sequence). The CDR3 consists of 14 residues. The chain's CDR3 is CATSPGVSYNEQFF. The DNA of the CDR3 is TGTGCCACCAGCCCCGGGGTCTCCTACAATGAGCAGTTCTTC.

The rearrangement joins TRBV15 to TRBJ1-1; D unclear. The CDR3 contains 15 residues. Per the germline V gene, CDR1 is LNHNV and CDR2 is YYDKDF (reference sequence). V gave up 1 base and J gave up 1 base, with 10 bases separating them. CDR3 nucleotide sequence: TGTGCCACCAGCAGAGGGGTCATCGAGAACACTGAAGCTTTCTTT. Residues: CATSRGVIENTEAFF. Full variable domain (outside the CDR3, taken from reference TRBV15 and TRBJ1-1): DAMVIQNPRYQVTQFGKPVTLSCSQTLNHNVMYWYQQKSSQAPKLLFHYYDKDFNNEADTPDNFQSRRPNTSFCFLDIRSPGLGDTAMYLCATSRGVIENTEAFFGQGTRLTVV.

This clonotype showed up just a few times. The J gene is TRBJ2-7, the V gene TRBV20-1; D may match TRBD1 or TRBD2 (5 bases each). The CDR3 is 13 amino acids. Germline CDR1 is DFQATT and CDR2 is SNEGSKA (reference sequence). V lost 2 bases, J lost 6 bases, and 14 bases lay in between. DNA for the CDR3: TGCAGTGCTAGATTGAGGGGATCGTCCGAGCAGTACTTC. It yields the protein CSARLRGSSEQYF.

The table lists this clonotype with a few counts. The V and J genes are TRBV27 and TRBJ2-7, with TRBD1 matching 9 bases. CDR3 length: 13 residues. V lost 6 bases and J lost 3; bases outside the gene matches: 3. From germline, CDR1 is MNHEY and CDR2 SMNVEV (reference sequence). CDR3 bases: TGTGCCAGCAGAGCGGGACAGGGCTACGAGCAGTACGTC. This encodes CASRAGQGYEQYV.

This clonotype was found a few times. V and J are TRBV7-9 and TRBJ2-2, with 7 nucleotides matching TRBD2. From germline, CDR1 is SEHNR and CDR2 FQNEAQ (reference sequence). After removal of 8 bases from V and 7 bases from J, the junction contained 16 bases not matched to a gene. The CDR3 length is 16 residues. In nucleotides, the CDR3 is TGTGCCAGCCGCCCCGGCGTGGGAGGGTACGGCGGGGAGCTGTTTTTT. The encoded protein is CASRPGVGGYGGELFF.

This clonotype was counted ten times or more. The gene calls are TRBV12-3 or TRBV12-4 and TRBJ2-1; tentative D call: TRBD2 (7 bases). The CDR3 is 15 amino acids. V lost 9 bases and J 9 bases, leaving 24 bases between the germline ends. As DNA, the CDR3 is TGTGCCAGTAAAGGGATGTCAGGGGCGGGGGCTGAGCAGTTCTTC. Translating gives CASKGMSGAGAEQFF.

The chain links TRBV10-1 to TRBJ2-7, with 8 bases fitting TRBD2. The CDR3 loop spans 12 amino acids. The J segment lost 3 bases and the V segment lost 8 bases, leaving 3 bases of the junction unmatched. CDR1 and CDR2 from the germline V gene are WNHNN and SYGVQD (reference sequence). As DNA, the CDR3 is TGCGCCAGCCTAGCGGGTATCTACGAGCAGTACGTC. It is translated as CASLAGIYEQYV.

The chain links TRBV18 to TRBJ2-1, with D perhaps matching TRBD1 or TRBD2 (7 bases each). Germline V gene lookup returns CDR1 KGHSH and CDR2 LQKENI. There are 15 residues in the CDR3. The ends were cut back, 0 bases at V and 9 bases at J, with 15 bases in the middle. The CDR3 is CASSPPSSRGGEQFF. CDR3 nucleotide sequence: TGTGCCAGCTCACCACCGTCATCCAGGGGGGGTGAGCAGTTCTTC.

This chain links TRBV7-9 with TRBJ2-3; D perhaps matches TRBD1 (6 bases). CDR3 length equals 14 residues. CDR1 is SEHNR, CDR2 FQNEAQ, per germline (reference sequence). V shed 7 bases and J shed 4 bases, with 15 bases lying between them. CDR3 protein: CASISGQGPDTQYF. CDR3 bases: TGTGCCAGCATCTCAGGCCAGGGGCCAGATACGCAGTATTTT.